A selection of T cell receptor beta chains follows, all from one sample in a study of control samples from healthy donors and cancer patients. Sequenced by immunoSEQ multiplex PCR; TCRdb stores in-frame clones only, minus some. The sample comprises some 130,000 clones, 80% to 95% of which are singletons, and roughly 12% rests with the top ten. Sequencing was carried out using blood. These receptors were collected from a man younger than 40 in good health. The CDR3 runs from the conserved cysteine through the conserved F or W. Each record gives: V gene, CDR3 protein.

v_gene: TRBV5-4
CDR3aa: CASRAGLAGFHEQYF

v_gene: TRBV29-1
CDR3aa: CSAEQGAGEKLFF

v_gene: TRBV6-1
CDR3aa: CASSEAGQLEQYF

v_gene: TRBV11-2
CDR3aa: CASRQGAENEKLFF

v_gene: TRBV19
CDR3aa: CASSTELGTLASGYTF

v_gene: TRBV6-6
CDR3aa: CASSPKLTSGRVYEQYF

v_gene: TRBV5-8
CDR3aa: CASRAGTGLYEQYF

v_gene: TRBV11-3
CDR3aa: CASSLGAYEQYF

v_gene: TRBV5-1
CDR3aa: CASSSGNEGDEQFF

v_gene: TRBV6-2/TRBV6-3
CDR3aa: CASSYLRTGGTEAFF

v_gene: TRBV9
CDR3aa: CASSASSYNSPLHF

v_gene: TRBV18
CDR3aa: CASSPGVNTEAFF

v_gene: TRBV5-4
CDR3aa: CASQSQGARTGELFF

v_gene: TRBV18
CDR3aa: CASSPMTGRDQPQHF

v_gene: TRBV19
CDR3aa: CASSHPGQGDSGNTIYF

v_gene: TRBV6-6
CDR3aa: CASSYSWTGSDSPLHF

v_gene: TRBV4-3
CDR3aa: CASSQDWAGKTDTQYF

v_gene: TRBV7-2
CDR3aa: CASSLRGRVEQFF

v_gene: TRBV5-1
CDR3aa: CASSFSGGEKLFF

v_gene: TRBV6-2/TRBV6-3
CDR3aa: CASSYGHYSNQPQHF

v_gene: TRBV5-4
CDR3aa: CASSLATSGTYEQYF

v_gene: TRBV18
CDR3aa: CASSPLGTGELFF

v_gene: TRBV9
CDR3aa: CASSVALPNTGELFF

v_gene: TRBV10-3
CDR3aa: CAISEQGIGTGELFF

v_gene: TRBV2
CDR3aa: CASRQGALDYGYTF

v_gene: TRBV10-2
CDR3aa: CASSARGAETQYF

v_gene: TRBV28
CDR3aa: CASSLPGGGETQYF